This T cell receptor (beta chain) was found in a study of T cells in Graves' hyperthyroidism and ophthalmopathy. Using RNA transcripts as the source, TCR beta CDR3 regions were amplified. HTBI primers were employed in a first-round RT-PCR of the TCR CDR3. TCRdb re-analysed the multiplex PCR reads in MiXCR, keeping a single row per CDR3 protein. The sample has roughly 380,000 distinct CDR3 sequences, approximately 14% seen once. Hyperthyroidism, newly diagnosed and lasting under 2 months, affected patients aged 18 to 65. Sequencing used blood. This clonotype was obtained from a woman aged 60-70 years with Graves' hyperthyroidism.

In DNA, the CDR3 is TGCAGCGTTGAAAGAGACACCACCCCCTACGAGCAGTACTTC. Amino acids: CSVERDTTPYEQYF. V gene TRBV29-1 combines with J gene TRBJ2-7, with D unresolved. Germline-derived CDR1 and CDR2 are SQVTM and ANQGSEA. V was pared by 2 bases and J by 2 bases, with 13 bases between. The CDR3 length is 14 residues.